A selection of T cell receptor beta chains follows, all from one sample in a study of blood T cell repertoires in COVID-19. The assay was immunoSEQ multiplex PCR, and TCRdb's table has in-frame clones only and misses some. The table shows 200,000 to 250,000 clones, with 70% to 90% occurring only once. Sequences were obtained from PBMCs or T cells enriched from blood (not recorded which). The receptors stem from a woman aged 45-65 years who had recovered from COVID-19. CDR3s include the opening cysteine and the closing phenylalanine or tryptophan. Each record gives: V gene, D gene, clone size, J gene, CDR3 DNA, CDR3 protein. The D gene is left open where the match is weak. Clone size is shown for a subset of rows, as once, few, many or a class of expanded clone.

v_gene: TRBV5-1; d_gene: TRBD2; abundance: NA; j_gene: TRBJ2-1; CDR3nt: TGCGCCAGCAGCATATCCGGGACTAGCGTAAATGAGCAGTTCTTC; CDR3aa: CASSISGTSVNEQFF
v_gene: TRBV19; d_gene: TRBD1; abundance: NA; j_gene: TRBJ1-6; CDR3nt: TGTGCCACCGTGGGACAGGGGTTTAGTTCACCCCTCCACTTT; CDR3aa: CATVGQGFSSPLHF
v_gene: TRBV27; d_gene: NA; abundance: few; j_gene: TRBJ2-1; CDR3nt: TGTGCCAGCAGTTCGGCAGGGCGTTACAATGAGCAGTTCTTC; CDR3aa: CASSSAGRYNEQFF
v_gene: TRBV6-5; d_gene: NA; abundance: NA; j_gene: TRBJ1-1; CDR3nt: TGTGCCAGCAGTTGGAGAACAGGTGAAGCTTTCTTT; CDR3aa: CASSWRTGEAFF
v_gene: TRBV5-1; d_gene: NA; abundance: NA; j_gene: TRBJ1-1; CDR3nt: TGCGCCAGCAGCTTGGAACAGAACACTGAAGCTTTCTTT; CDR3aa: CASSLEQNTEAFF
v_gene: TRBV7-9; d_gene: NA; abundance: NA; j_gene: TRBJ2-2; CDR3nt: TGTGCCAGCAGCTTAGAGGAAGGGGCCGCCGGGGAGCTGTTTTTT; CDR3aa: CASSLEEGAAGELFF
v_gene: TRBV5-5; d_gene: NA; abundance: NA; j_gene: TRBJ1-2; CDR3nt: TGTGCCAGCAGCTTTGAGGTGATTCGGTACACCTTC; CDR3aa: CASSFEVIRYTF
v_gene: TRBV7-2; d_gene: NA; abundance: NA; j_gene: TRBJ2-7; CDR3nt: TGTGCCAGCAGCCCCAGCTCCTACGAGCAGTACTTC; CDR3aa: CASSPSSYEQYF
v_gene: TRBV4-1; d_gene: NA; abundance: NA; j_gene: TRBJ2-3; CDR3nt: TGCGCCAGCAGCCAAGTTGTAGCCGGGGATACGCAGTATTTT; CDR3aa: CASSQVVAGDTQYF
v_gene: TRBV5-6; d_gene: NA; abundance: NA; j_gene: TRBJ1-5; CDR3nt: TGTGCCAGCAGCTTGGGCCCCCCCCCGGACAGCATGTTTGATCAGCCCCAGCATTTT; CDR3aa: CASSLGPPPDSMFDQPQHF
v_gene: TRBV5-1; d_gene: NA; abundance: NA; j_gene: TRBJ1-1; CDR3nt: TGCGCCAGCAGCTTGAATGGGGGCAGGGGGAACACTGAAGCTTTCTTT; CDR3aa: CASSLNGGRGNTEAFF
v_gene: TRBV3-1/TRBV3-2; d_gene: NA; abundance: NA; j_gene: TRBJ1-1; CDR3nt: TGTGCCAGCAGCCAAGAGGGACAGAACACTGAAGCTTTCTTT; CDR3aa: CASSQEGQNTEAFF